Listed below are T cell receptor beta chains from one sample, sequenced in a study of T cell responses to AZD1222 COVID-19 vaccine. Measured with immunoSEQ multiplex PCR; TCRdb has only the in-frame clones, and not every one. This table holds 110,000 to 150,000 clones, approximately 90% found once. Material: peripheral blood, obtained on day 0 of AZD1222 vaccination. Receptor source: an adult in good health. Both conserved end residues are part of each CDR3. The order of the fields is J gene, V gene, CDR3 protein.

TRBJ2-1 TRBV7-2 CASSYRSGRAIDEQFF
TRBJ1-1 TRBV27 CASSPPGQNPEAFF
TRBJ2-3 TRBV7-7 CASSLGPRGTDTQYF
TRBJ2-3 TRBV5-4 CASRRGGSDTQYF
TRBJ2-5 TRBV5-1 CASSAYETQYF
TRBJ2-3 TRBV2 CASSARGGGTDTQYF
TRBJ2-2 TRBV5-1 CASSLVPAGEAGELFF
TRBJ2-5 TRBV7-9 CASSSLVETQYF
TRBJ2-1 TRBV19 CASRLAGGPNEQFF
TRBJ1-2 TRBV9 CASSVVAGTGGYTF
TRBJ2-7 TRBV10-1 CASSDGAGGGYEQYF
TRBJ2-5 TRBV3-1/TRBV3-2 CASSQGRPGLAEETQYF
TRBJ1-5 TRBV5-8 CASSRSPNQPQHF
TRBJ2-7 TRBV5-6 CASRPRQGSYEQYF
TRBJ1-5 TRBV7-8 CASSLGTGANRPQHF
TRBJ2-3 TRBV29-1 CSVLHGTDTQYF
TRBJ2-3 TRBV25-1 CASRGMDTQDTQYF
TRBJ1-3 TRBV3-1/TRBV3-2 CASSHVPEGSGNTIYF
TRBJ1-6 TRBV19 CASSRSGTVNSPLHF
TRBJ2-5 TRBV7-2 CASALAGDRQTQYF
TRBJ2-7 TRBV6-5 CASRRDRGSYEQYF
TRBJ1-2 TRBV19 CASSIGSRGLVNYGYTF
TRBJ1-3 TRBV7-2 CASSLDVFSGNTIYF
TRBJ2-2 TRBV27 CASSPSRAGELFF
TRBJ1-2 TRBV28 CASSLPADYGYTF
TRBJ1-1 TRBV6-5 CASSYMGDTEAFF
TRBJ1-2 TRBV28 CASSPLRGYGYTF
TRBJ2-1 TRBV7-3 CASSLSSGTYNEQFF
TRBJ2-7 TRBV2 CASRDRGRSYEQYF
TRBJ1-2 TRBV18 CASSPPVGPGMANYGYTF
TRBJ2-4 TRBV5-1 CASSLDSSAKNIQYF
TRBJ1-1 TRBV28 CASSNNTEAFF
TRBJ2-2 TRBV4-1 CASRSDQRTTGELFF
TRBJ2-7 TRBV9 CASTLGTGPYEQYF
TRBJ2-1 TRBV7-2 CASSLYVRGEQFF
TRBJ2-1 TRBV12-5 CASGDRNSGDEQFF
TRBJ2-2 TRBV18 CASSPRTSGSITGELFF
TRBJ1-4 TRBV3-1/TRBV3-2 CASSQGAPRGLFF
TRBJ2-1 TRBV27 CASSFRVSGEQFF
TRBJ1-1 TRBV9 CASSVQGGNTEAFF
TRBJ1-2 TRBV7-9 CASSLRDTLRDGYTF
TRBJ2-1 TRBV10-3 CAISATGNEQFF
TRBJ1-4 TRBV24-1 CATSDAFEKLFF
TRBJ2-3 TRBV19 CATRQGAGDTQYF
TRBJ1-2 TRBV2 CASREKEVLAYGYTF
TRBJ1-1 TRBV27 CARRVQAPNTEAFF
TRBJ2-1 TRBV9 CASSPPSASKFF